A single sample gave rise to the 15 T cell receptor beta chains below, sequenced in a study of shared clonotypes between healthy human individuals (dated by TCRdb to about 2020). Libraries were constructed by the immunoSEQ multiplex PCR assay. Not all clones reach the TCRdb copy of this immuneACCESS table, which keeps in-frame sequences only. Checked studies attribute under half of the gap to unresolved V genes and leave the rest unexplained. Within this sample are over 1.4 million clones, with roughly 95% of them counted one time only. The ten largest clones represent about 1.2% of the sample. The sequencing input was naive CD4+ T cells sorted from blood. Interpreted using the paper, the cell subset or site label stands for: CD45RA+ positively selected. The receptor set was obtained from a young man in good health.

The chain has TRBV4-3 and TRBJ2-1, with TRBD1 identical over 9 bases. J was trimmed by 4 bases and V by 3 bases; bases with no gene match: 7. This CDR3 is 16 amino acids long. The germline V gene has CDR1 LGHNA and CDR2 YSLEER. Here the CDR3 reads CASSHSGQGKYNEQFF. For the CDR3, the DNA is TGCGCCAGCAGCCACTCGGGACAGGGAAAGTACAATGAGCAGTTCTTC.

The chain couples TRBV6-5 to TRBJ2-4, with 10 positions matching TRBD1. CDR1 MNHEY and CDR2 SVGAGI come from the germline V gene. V was pared by 0 bases and J by 9 bases, with 2 bases of the junction left unmatched. The CDR3 spans 14 residues. CDR3 sequence reads: CASSYSRTGGIQYF. CDR3 DNA sequence: TGTGCCAGCAGTTACTCGCGGACAGGGGGCATTCAGTACTTC.

This chain connects TRBV18 to TRBJ2-2; TRBD2 might be the D (5 bases). The CDR3 runs to 18 residues. CDR1 is KGHSH and CDR2 is LQKENI in the germline V gene. V was trimmed by 1 base and J by 0 bases, leaving 15 bases between them. CDR3: CASSPRSTGGPNTGELFF. The CDR3 DNA follows: TGTGCCAGCTCACCACGATCTACTGGCGGGCCGAACACCGGGGAGCTGTTTTTT.

V gene TRBV6-1 combines with J gene TRBJ2-1, with 11 bases fitting TRBD2. Germline-derived CDR1 and CDR2 are MNHNS and SASEGT. After removal of 6 bases from V and 1 base from J, the junction contained 2 bases not matched to a gene. The CDR3 is 15 amino acids. The CDR3 is CASRRLAGSYNEQFF. The CDR3 DNA is TGTGCCAGCAGACGACTAGCGGGGTCCTACAATGAGCAGTTCTTC.

The chain couples TRBV5-8 to TRBJ1-2; possibly TRBD1 for D (5 bases). Trimming pared 7 bases from V and 3 bases from J, leaving 22 bases between. Germline loops: CDR1 SGHTS, CDR2 YDEGEE. This CDR3 has 16 residues. The CDR3 DNA follows: TGTGCCAGCCCGAACGCGGAGGGGACGGCTTACTATGGCTACACCTTC. This gives the protein CASPNAEGTAYYGYTF.

V is TRBV6-1 and J is TRBJ2-7; 8 bases map to TRBD2. CDR3 length equals 15 residues. Germline V gives CDR1 MNHNS, CDR2 SASEGT. V shed 11 bases, J shed 7 bases, and the junction held 19 bases outside the gene matches. CDR3 in DNA: TGTGCCGTGCTAGCGGGTCCATTAAGCGGAGGGGAGCAGTACTTC. Protein sequence: CAVLAGPLSGGEQYF.

The V gene is TRBV28, the J gene TRBJ2-7; perhaps TRBD2 as D (7 bases). The germline V gene has CDR1 MDHEN and CDR2 SYDVKM. Trimming cost V 3 bases and J 6 bases, with 18 bases left between them. This CDR3 contains 15 residues. The CDR3 here is CASSFLQGGGSEQYF. DNA of the CDR3: TGTGCCAGCAGTTTCCTCCAGGGAGGGGGTTCCGAGCAGTACTTC.

The chain recombines TRBV10-2 with TRBJ2-3, with 7 bases matching TRBD1. CDR1 and CDR2 from the germline V gene are WSHSY and SAAADI. This CDR3 has 14 amino acids. V lost 7 bases, J lost 5 bases, and 9 bases stayed unmatched. The CDR3 spells CASTNRGPRDTQYF. The CDR3 coding sequence is TGCGCCAGCACAAACAGGGGTCCGAGAGATACGCAGTATTTT.

This rearrangement joins TRBV28 to TRBJ2-7; a weak D match, TRBD1 (6 bases). The CDR3 has 19 amino acids. Germline CDR1 is MDHEN and CDR2 is SYDVKM. The ends were cut back, 1 base at V and 3 bases at J, with 25 bases in the middle. The CDR3 region is CASSLYALGRGMSGYEQYF. In DNA, the CDR3 is TGTGCCAGCAGTTTATATGCGCTTGGCAGGGGAATGTCGGGCTACGAGCAGTACTTC.

This chain links TRBV6-1 with TRBJ2-1; D not resolved. Germline V gene lookup returns CDR1 MNHNS and CDR2 SASEGT. CDR3 length: 14 amino acids. V lost 0 bases and J 9 bases, leaving 12 bases between the germline ends. CDR3 in amino acids: CASSEAKVESEQFF. CDR3 DNA: TGTGCCAGCAGTGAAGCGAAAGTCGAGTCTGAGCAGTTCTTC.

The chain recombines TRBV28 with TRBJ1-2; perhaps TRBD1 as D (6 bases). The V end was cut by 6 bases, the J end by 2 bases, with 16 bases between. Germline V CDR1 and CDR2: MDHEN, SYDVKM. The CDR3 runs 15 residues. The CDR3 coding sequence is TGTGCCAGCAGGTTAAGCAGGGGATTCAACTATGGCTACACCTTC. Amino acid sequence: CASRLSRGFNYGYTF.

The chain has TRBV21-1 and TRBJ2-3; the DNA was not used to check the table's D call, TRBD2. TRBV21-1 is classified as a pseudogene. This CDR3 region has 20 residues. For the CDR3, the DNA is TGTGCCAGCAGCAAAGAGGGGCTAGCGGGAGGTCAAGCCCCTACAGATACGCAGTATTTT. Protein sequence: CASSKEGLAGGQAPTDTQYF.

The rearrangement links TRBV10-1 to TRBJ2-3; 7 nucleotides agree with TRBD2. After removal of 5 bases from V and 2 bases from J, the junction contained 10 bases not matched to a gene. Germline V CDR1 and CDR2: WNHNN, SYGVQD (reference sequence). The CDR3 is 16 residues long. The CDR3 sequence is CASSWASGGDTDTQYF. The CDR3 coding sequence is TGCGCCAGCAGTTGGGCTAGCGGAGGAGACACAGATACGCAGTATTTT.

V gene TRBV11-2 combines with J gene TRBJ1-3; possibly TRBD1 for D (6 bases). The CDR3 length is 17 residues. The germline V and J ends were trimmed by 5 bases and 4 bases, with 21 bases remaining between them. Germline loops: CDR1 SGHAT, CDR2 FQNNGV. The CDR3 nucleotides read TGTGCCAGCAGCGTATCCGATCAGGGGATTAGGGGAAACACCATATATTTT. Encoded protein: CASSVSDQGIRGNTIYF.

The chain joins TRBV23-1 to TRBJ1-4, with D possibly being TRBD1 (5 bases). TRBV23-1 is an ORF for which the function is uncertain. This CDR3 has 14 residues. V was shortened by 2 bases and J by 8 bases, with 12 bases between the two germline ends. This chain's CDR3 is CASSQRQIMEKLFF. In nucleotides, the CDR3 is TGCGCCAGCAGTCAACGACAGATCATGGAAAAACTGTTTTTT.